The rows below give T cell receptor beta chains drawn from one sample of a study of T cell clones after liver transplantation. TCRdb's copy holds only in-frame clones and misses some; the assay was immunoSEQ multiplex PCR. The repertoire includes over 90,000 clones, around 84% of them detected once, and 2.5% to 3% sits in the top ten. The specimen comprised CD4+ T cells from blood, sampled 45 to 50 months after liver transplant. All receptors derive from a human patient who received a liver transplant. Some T cells may have originated in the graft donor. Both conserved end residues are part of each CDR3. The D gene is left open where the match is weak. Clone size is not always given. Where it is, it says once, few, many or a class for expanded clones.

abundance | d_gene | j_gene | v_gene | CDR3nt | CDR3aa
- | TRBD2 | TRBJ2-1 | TRBV30 | TGTGCCTGGAGTTCGCTAGCGGGAGGTAGCTACAATGAGCAGTTCTTC | CAWSSLAGGSYNEQFF
- | - | TRBJ1-3 | TRBV19 | TGTGCCAGTAGTATGGGCCAGCCAGGAAACACCATATATTTT | CASSMGQPGNTIYF
- | - | TRBJ1-1 | TRBV5-4 | TGTGCCAGCAGCTTGGGAGGGACGGCCAACGCTGAAGCTTTCTTT | CASSLGGTANAEAFF
- | - | TRBJ1-1 | TRBV18 | TGTGCCAGCTCACCAATTGGATCGAACACTGAAGCTTTCTTT | CASSPIGSNTEAFF
- | - | TRBJ2-7 | TRBV7-2 | TGTGCCAGCAGCTGGGGACCTTCCACAGGGAGTGAGCAGTACTTC | CASSWGPSTGSEQYF
once | - | TRBJ1-1 | TRBV6-6 | TGTGCCAGCAGTTACTCGACCCCCGGGGGCACTGAAGCTTTCTTT | CASSYSTPGGTEAFF
once | - | TRBJ1-4 | TRBV6-5 | TGTGCCAGCAGTTACAAGGGGGAAAAACTGTTTTTT | CASSYKGEKLFF
- | - | TRBJ2-7 | TRBV27 | TGTGCCAGCAGTCCGTCAGGTCGGACCTACGAGCAGTACTTC | CASSPSGRTYEQYF
- | - | TRBJ1-5 | TRBV18 | TGTGCCAGCTCAGTCACCAGGGATCAGCCCCAGCATTTT | CASSVTRDQPQHF
- | - | TRBJ1-4 | TRBV13 | TGTGCCAGCAGTCTCCGCCGGGGCGAAAAACTGTTTTTT | CASSLRRGEKLFF
- | TRBD1 | TRBJ2-7 | TRBV2 | TGTGCCAGCAGTAGGACAGGCTACGAGCAGTACTTC | CASSRTGYEQYF
- | - | TRBJ2-5 | TRBV18 | TGTGCCAGCTCACCGACAGGTTCGCAAGAGACCCAGTACTTC | CASSPTGSQETQYF
- | - | TRBJ2-1 | TRBV7-8 | TGTGCCAGCAACCTACGAAGTGACAATGAGCAGTTCTTC | CASNLRSDNEQFF
few | - | TRBJ1-1 | TRBV7-6 | TGTGCCAGCAGCTTAGAACCAACAGTGAACACTGAAGCTTTCTTT | CASSLEPTVNTEAFF
few | - | TRBJ1-6 | TRBV19 | TGTGCCAGTACGGGGGTTCCGAATTCACCCCTCCACTTT | CASTGVPNSPLHF
once | - | TRBJ2-1 | TRBV7-2 | TGTGCCAGCAGCTTAGATGCCGGGACCATGAACAATGAGCAGTTCTTC | CASSLDAGTMNNEQFF
- | - | TRBJ2-1 | TRBV6-5 | TGTGCCAGCAGCCGTGAATTAATGAATGAGCAGTTCTTC | CASSRELMNEQFF